The clone carrying this T cell receptor (beta chain) has only one observation. V lost 4 bases, J lost 2 bases, and 11 bases lay in between. CDR3 length: 15 amino acids. Germline V gene sequence: CDR1 LNHDA, CDR2 SQIVND (reference sequence). This sample is part of a study of blood T cell repertoires in COVID-19. Overall study: Sources were T cells, B-cell-depleted T cells, or PBMCs; the material itself was cDNA or gDNA.

The assay was immunoSEQ multiplex PCR, and TCRdb's table has in-frame clones only and misses some. This table has about 170,000 clones, around 81% appearing once. The clonotype originates from a man in his 70s with active or convalescent COVID-19. The chain has TRBV19 and TRBJ2-2, with D perhaps matching TRBD2 (5 bases). The sample consisted of peripheral blood. CDR3 nucleotide sequence: TGTGCCAGTAGTAAGGGAGCCGCCAACACCGGGGAGCTGTTTTTT. Its translation is CASSKGAANTGELFF.